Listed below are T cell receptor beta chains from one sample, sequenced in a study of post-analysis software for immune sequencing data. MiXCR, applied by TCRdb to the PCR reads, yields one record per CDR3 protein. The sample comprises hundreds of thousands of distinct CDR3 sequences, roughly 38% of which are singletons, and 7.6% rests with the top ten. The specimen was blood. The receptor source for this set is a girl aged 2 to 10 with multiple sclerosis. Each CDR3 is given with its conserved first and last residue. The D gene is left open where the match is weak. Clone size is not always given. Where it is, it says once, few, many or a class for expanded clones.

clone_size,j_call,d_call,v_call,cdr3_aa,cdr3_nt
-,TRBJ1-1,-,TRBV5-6,CASSERGGFAEAFF,TGTGCCAGCAGCGAGCGGGGAGGGTTCGCTGAAGCTTTCTTT
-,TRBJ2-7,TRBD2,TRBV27,CASSSPSGGAFNEQYF,TGTGCCAGCAGTTCCCCTAGCGGGGGGGCATTCAATGAGCAGTACTTC
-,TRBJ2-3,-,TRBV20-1,CSAVKVTDTQYF,TGCAGTGCGGTTAAGGTAACAGATACGCAGTATTTT
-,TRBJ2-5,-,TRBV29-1,CSVVQSGETQYF,TGCAGCGTTGTCCAATCGGGGGAGACCCAGTACTTC
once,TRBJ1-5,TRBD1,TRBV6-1,CASSDRGQGRPQHF,TGTGCCAGCAGTGACAGGGGGCAAGGTCGGCCCCAGCATTTT
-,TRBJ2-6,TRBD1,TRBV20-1,CSADDRGTGANVLTF,TGCAGTGCTGACGACAGGGGAACGGGGGCCAACGTCCTGACTTTC
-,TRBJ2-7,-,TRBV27,CASSLNRPAHQQYF,TGTGCCAGCAGTTTAAACAGGCCTGCGCATCAGCAGTACTTC
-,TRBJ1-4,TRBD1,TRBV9,CASSTQVAGGEKLFF,TGTGCCAGCAGCACCCAGGTGGCAGGGGGCGAAAAACTGTTTTTT
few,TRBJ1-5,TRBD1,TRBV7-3,CASSLWPRGQGTGQPQHF,TGTGCCAGCAGCTTATGGCCTCGGGGACAGGGAACGGGGCAGCCCCAGCATTTT
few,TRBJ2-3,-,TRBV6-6,CASSLQPTGTDTQYF,TGTGCCAGCAGCCTACAGCCGACAGGCACAGATACGCAGTATTTT
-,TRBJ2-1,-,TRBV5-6,CASRVGDEQFF,TGTGCCAGCAGAGTAGGGGATGAGCAGTTCTTC
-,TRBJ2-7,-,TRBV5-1,CASSFRGQKFYEQYF,TGCGCCAGCAGCTTCCGCGGACAGAAATTTTACGAGCAGTACTTC
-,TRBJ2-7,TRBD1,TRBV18,CAGSQGALGEQYF,TGTGCCGGCTCACAGGGGGCGCTGGGGGAGCAGTACTTC
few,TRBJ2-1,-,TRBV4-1,CASSQERGADEQFF,TGCGCCAGCAGCCAAGAGAGGGGCGCGGATGAGCAGTTCTTC
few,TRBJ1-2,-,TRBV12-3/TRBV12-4,CASSSGLRYGYTF,TGTGCCAGCAGTTCCGGACTGCGCTATGGCTACACCTTC
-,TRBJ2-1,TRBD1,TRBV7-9,CASSSRDRAEQFF,TGTGCCAGCAGCTCCCGGGACAGGGCCGAGCAGTTCTTC
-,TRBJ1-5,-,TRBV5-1,CASSLMGSGNQPQHF,TGCGCCAGCAGCTTGATGGGGTCGGGAAATCAGCCCCAGCATTTT
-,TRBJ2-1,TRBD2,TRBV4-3,CASSQGLAGNNEQFF,TGCGCCAGCAGCCAAGGGCTAGCGGGAAACAATGAGCAGTTCTTC
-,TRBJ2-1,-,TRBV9,CASRQITDNEQFF,TGTGCCAGCAGACAAATTACAGACAATGAGCAGTTCTTC
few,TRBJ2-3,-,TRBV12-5,CASARKGQFGTDTQYF,TGTGCTAGCGCCCGTAAGGGGCAGTTCGGTACAGATACGCAGTATTTT
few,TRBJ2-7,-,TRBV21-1,CASSKGRTYEQYF,TGTGCCAGCAGCAAGGGCCGCACCTACGAGCAGTACTTC
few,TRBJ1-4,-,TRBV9,CASSPRGDENEKLFF,TGTGCCAGCAGCCCTAGAGGGGACGAGAATGAAAAACTGTTTTTT